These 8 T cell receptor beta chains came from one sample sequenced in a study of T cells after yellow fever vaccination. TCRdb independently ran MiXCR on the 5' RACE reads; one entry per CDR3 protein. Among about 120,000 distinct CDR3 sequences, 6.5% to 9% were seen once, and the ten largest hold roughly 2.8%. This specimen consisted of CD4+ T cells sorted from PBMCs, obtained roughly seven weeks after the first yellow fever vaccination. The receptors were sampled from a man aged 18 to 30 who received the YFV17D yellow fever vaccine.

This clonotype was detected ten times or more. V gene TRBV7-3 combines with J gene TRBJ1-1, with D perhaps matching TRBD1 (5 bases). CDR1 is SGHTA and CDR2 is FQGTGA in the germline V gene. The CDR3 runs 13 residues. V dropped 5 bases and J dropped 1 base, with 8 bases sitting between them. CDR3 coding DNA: TGTGCCAGCAGCGTAGGACAGAACACTGAAGCTTTCTTT. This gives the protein CASSVGQNTEAFF.

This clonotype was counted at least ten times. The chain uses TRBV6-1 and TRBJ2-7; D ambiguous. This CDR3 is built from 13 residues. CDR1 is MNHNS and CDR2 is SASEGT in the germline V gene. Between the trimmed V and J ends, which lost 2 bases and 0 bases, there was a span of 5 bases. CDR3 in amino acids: CASSEWSSYEQYV. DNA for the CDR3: TGTGCCAGCAGTGAATGGAGCTCCTACGAGCAGTACGTC.

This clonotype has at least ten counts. The CDR3 sequence: CASSSGTSVTGELFF. In DNA form, the CDR3 reads TGCGCCAGCAGTTCCGGGACTAGCGTCACTGGGGAGCTGTTTTTT. The chain combines TRBV5-1 with TRBJ2-2; 10 nucleotides align to TRBD2. Germline loops: CDR1 SGHRS, CDR2 YFSETQ. The ends lost 5 bases at V and 8 bases at J; junction bases unmatched: 9. This CDR3 is 15 amino acids long. The whole variable domain, filled in from reference TRBV5-1 and TRBJ2-2, reads KAGVTQTPRYLIKTRGQQVTLSCSPISGHRSVSWYQQTPGQGLQFLFEYFSETQRNKGNFPGRFSGRQFSNSRSEMNVSTLELGDSALYLCASSSGTSVTGELFFGEGSRLTVL.

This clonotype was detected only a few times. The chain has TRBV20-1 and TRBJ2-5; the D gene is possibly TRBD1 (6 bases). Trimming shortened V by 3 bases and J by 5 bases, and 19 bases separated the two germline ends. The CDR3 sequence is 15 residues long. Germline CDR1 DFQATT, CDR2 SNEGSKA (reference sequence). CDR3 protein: CSASQGGQPLETQYF. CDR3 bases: TGCAGTGCTAGCCAAGGGGGACAACCTCTGGAGACCCAGTACTTC.

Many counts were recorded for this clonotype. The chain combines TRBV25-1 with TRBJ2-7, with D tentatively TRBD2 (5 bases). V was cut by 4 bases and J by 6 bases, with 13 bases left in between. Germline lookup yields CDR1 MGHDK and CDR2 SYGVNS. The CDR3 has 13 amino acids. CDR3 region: CASSAVRGSEQYF. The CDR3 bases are TGTGCCAGCAGTGCCGTCCGGGGTTCCGAGCAGTACTTC.

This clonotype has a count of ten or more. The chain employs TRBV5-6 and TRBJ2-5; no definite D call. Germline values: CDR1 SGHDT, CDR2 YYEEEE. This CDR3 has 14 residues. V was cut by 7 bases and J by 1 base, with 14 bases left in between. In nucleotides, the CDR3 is TGTGCCAGCTGTCCATTCCGGGTCCAAGAGACCCAGTACTTC. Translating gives CASCPFRVQETQYF.

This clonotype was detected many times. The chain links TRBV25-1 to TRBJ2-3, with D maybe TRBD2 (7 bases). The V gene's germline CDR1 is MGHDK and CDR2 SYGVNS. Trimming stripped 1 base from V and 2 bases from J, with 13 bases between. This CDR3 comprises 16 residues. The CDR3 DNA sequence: TGTGCCAGCAGTGAATCGGCGGGGGCCTTCACAGATACGCAGTATTTT. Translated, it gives CASSESAGAFTDTQYF.

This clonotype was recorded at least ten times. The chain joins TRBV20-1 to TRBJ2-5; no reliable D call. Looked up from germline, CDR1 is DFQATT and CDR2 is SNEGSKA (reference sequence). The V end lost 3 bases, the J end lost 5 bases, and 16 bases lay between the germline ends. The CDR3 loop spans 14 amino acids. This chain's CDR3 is CSARGDASPETQYF. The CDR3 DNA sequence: TGCAGTGCTAGGGGTGACGCTTCGCCGGAGACCCAGTACTTC.